This entry lists 3 T cell receptor beta chains sequenced from one sample in a study of blood T cell repertoires in COVID-19. The data were produced by immunoSEQ multiplex PCR, yet TCRdb's version contains in-frame clones alone and is incomplete. Among tens of thousands of clones, about 86% were seen once, and the ten largest hold under 8%. The specimen sequenced was peripheral blood. The receptors derive from a man aged 50 to 59 with active COVID-19.

The chain joins TRBV2 to TRBJ2-2, with 11 bases fitting TRBD2. V shed 3 bases and J 5 bases; nucleotides not matched to a gene: 5. In germline, CDR1 is SNHLY, CDR2 FYNNEI. The CDR3 is made up of 16 amino acids. The CDR3 here is CASSEKLAGVTGELFF. The DNA of the CDR3 is TGTGCCAGCAGTGAGAAACTAGCGGGAGTTACCGGGGAGCTGTTTTTT.

The chain couples TRBV5-1 to TRBJ2-1; 12 positions agree with TRBD2. The germline CDR1 and CDR2 sequences are SGHRS and YFSETQ. J gave up 9 bases and V 3 bases, and 10 bases lay outside the gene matches. The CDR3 is made up of 16 amino acids. The CDR3 spells CASSSLAGGPFTEQFF. CDR3 coding DNA: TGCGCCAGCAGCTCCCTAGCGGGAGGGCCGTTTACTGAGCAGTTCTTC.

The genes are TRBV12-3 or TRBV12-4 and TRBJ2-7; D possibly corresponds to TRBD1 (5 bases). Trimming stripped 5 bases from V and 4 bases from J, with 9 bases between. The CDR3 is 12 residues long. The CDR3 loop is CASSRAGYEQYF. CDR3 DNA: TGTGCCAGCAGTAGGGCAGGGTACGAGCAGTACTTC.